This T cell receptor beta chain was observed in a study of cytomegalovirus exposure and HLA in healthy donors. CDR3 length equals 13 residues. Germline V gene sequence: CDR1 LNHDA, CDR2 SQIVND (reference sequence). V was cut by 5 bases and J by 4 bases, with 10 bases left in between. Primers included in the PCR were 60 Vbeta and 13 Jbeta primers. Profiled with immunoSEQ multiplex PCR; TCRdb holds only in-frame clones, not every one. The table lists more than 95,000 clones, 69% of them singletons, with 3.2% in the top ten. The TCR was taken from a young man in good health and CMV-seronegative. This chain joins TRBV19 and TRBJ2-3; D not certain. Input material: PBMCs. CDR3 amino acids: CASSLRHPDTQYF. DNA of the CDR3: TGTGCCAGTAGTCTACGACACCCAGATACGCAGTATTTT.